One sample yielded the 4 T cell receptor beta chains listed below, sequenced in a study of T cell responses to AZD1222 COVID-19 vaccine. Clones were sequenced by immunoSEQ multiplex PCR, and TCRdb holds only the in-frame ones, with some missing. The top ten clones hold approximately 6.3% of a sample with roughly 70,000 clones, 75% to 95% of them seen once. Sequencing was performed on peripheral blood, taken 28 days after the second dose of the MenACWY control vaccine. The receptors derive from an adult who received the MenACWY meningococcal vaccine as a control.

The chain uses TRBV28 and TRBJ2-7; 10 bases line up with TRBD2. The V gene end was trimmed by 2 bases and the J gene end by 2 bases; junction bases not matched to a gene: 0. The CDR3 has 14 residues. The V gene's germline CDR1 is MDHEN and CDR2 SYDVKM. The CDR3 DNA is TGTGCCAGCAGTTTACTAGCGGGAGCCTACGAGCAGTACTTC. The encoded protein is CASSLLAGAYEQYF. The full variable domain, rest sourced from reference TRBV28 and TRBJ2-7, is DVKVTQSSRYLVKRTGEKVFLECVQDMDHENMFWYRQDPGLGLRLIYFSYDVKMKEKGDIPEGYSVSREKKERFSLILESASTNQTSMYLCASSLLAGAYEQYFGPGTRLTVT.

This chain uses TRBV6-5 with TRBJ1-5; D call uncertain. Germline V gene lookup returns CDR1 MNHEY and CDR2 SVGAGI. The V end lost 2 bases, the J end lost 0 bases, and 11 bases lay between the germline ends. This CDR3 spans 16 amino acids. CDR3 bases: TGTGCCAGCAGTTACCTCTCCCCGTATAGCAATCAGCCCCAGCATTTT. This encodes CASSYLSPYSNQPQHF.

This clone was seen once. The gene calls are TRBV7-9 and TRBJ2-7; D remains unclear. The V gene lost 1 base and the J gene lost 7 bases, with 5 bases spanning the gap. The length of the CDR3 is 11 residues. Germline CDR1 SEHNR, CDR2 FQNEAQ (reference sequence). CDR3 sequence: CASSLVEEQYF. The CDR3 nucleotides read TGTGCCAGCAGCTTAGTGGAGGAGCAGTACTTC. The full variable domain, its missing parts supplied by reference TRBV7-9 and TRBJ2-7, is DTGVSQNPRHKITKRGQNVTFRCDPISEHNRLYWYRQTLGQGPEFLTYFQNEAQLEKSRLLSDRFSAERPKGSFSTLEIQRTEQGDSAMYLCASSLVEEQYFGPGTRLTVT.

The chain employs TRBV19 and TRBJ2-7; TRBD1 matches at 10 bases. CDR3 size: 14 residues. CDR1 is LNHDA, CDR2 SQIVND, per germline (reference sequence). V gave up 8 bases and J gave up 2 bases; unmatched junction bases: 6. CDR3 amino acids: CASAGQGSAYEQYF. The CDR3 DNA sequence: TGTGCCAGTGCGGGACAGGGGAGCGCCTACGAGCAGTACTTC. Drawing the rest from reference TRBV19 and TRBJ2-7, the complete variable domain is DGGITQSPKYLFRKEGQNVTLSCEQNLNHDAMYWYRQDPGQGLRLIYYSQIVNDFQKGDIAEGYSVSREKKESFPLTVTSAQKNPTAFYLCASAGQGSAYEQYFGPGTRLTVT.